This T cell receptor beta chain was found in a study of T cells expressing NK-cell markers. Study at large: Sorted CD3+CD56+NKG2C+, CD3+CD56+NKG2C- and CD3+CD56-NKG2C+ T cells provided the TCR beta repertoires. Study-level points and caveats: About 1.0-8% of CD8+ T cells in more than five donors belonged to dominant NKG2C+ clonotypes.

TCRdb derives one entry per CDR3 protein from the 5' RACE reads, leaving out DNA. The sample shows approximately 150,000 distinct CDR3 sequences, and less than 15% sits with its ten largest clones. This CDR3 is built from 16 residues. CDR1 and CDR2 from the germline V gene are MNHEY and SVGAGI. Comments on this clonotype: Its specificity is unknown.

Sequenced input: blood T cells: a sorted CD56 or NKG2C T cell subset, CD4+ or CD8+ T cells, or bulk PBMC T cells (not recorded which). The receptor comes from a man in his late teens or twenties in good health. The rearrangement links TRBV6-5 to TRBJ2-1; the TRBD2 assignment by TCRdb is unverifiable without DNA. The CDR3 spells CASSYSASGMGNEQFF.